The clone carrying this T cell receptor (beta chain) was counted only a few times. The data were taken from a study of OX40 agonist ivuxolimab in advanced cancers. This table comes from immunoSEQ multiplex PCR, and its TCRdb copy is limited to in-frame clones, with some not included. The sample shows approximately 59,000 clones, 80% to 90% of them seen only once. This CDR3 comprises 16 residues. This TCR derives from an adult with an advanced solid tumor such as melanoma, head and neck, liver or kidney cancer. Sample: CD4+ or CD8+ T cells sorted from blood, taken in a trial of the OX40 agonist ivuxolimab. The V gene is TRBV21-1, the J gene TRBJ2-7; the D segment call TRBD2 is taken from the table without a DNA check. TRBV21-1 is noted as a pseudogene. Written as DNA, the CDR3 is TGTGCCAGCACCCCCGGGGGGGGGCTTTGCTCCTACGAGCAGTACTTC. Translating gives CASTPGGGLCSYEQYF.